This TCR beta chain is drawn from a study of blood T cell repertoires in COVID-19. This CDR3 spans 17 amino acids. Germline V lookup: CDR1 SGDLS, CDR2 YYNGEE. Trimming removed 2 bases from V and 5 bases from J, with 23 bases in between. Authors' analysis steps: From reference gene primer amplification, estimates of nucleated cell counts were derived. Sequenced by immunoSEQ multiplex PCR; TCRdb stores in-frame clones only, minus some. For V, J and clone size, that table is used; D and trimming come from the DNA. This sample carries approximately 300,000 clones, 85% to 90% of them seen once, and the ten largest clones take about 4.1%. The age range of participants was 18 to 89 years, with residence in about two dozen US areas. Participant-given clinical history determined each cohort assignment.

This sequence was found in a man younger than 40 who had recovered from COVID-19. The rearrangement uses TRBV9 and TRBJ2-7, with TRBD1 as a possible D gene (6 bases). Input material: PBMCs or T cells enriched from blood (not recorded which). This CDR3 reads CASSVGYRDINVDEQYF. The CDR3 DNA reads TGTGCCAGCAGCGTTGGGTACCGGGACATCAACGTCGACGAGCAGTACTTC.